The 15 T cell receptor beta chains below come from one sample, sequenced in a study of T cell repertoires in cytomegalovirus infection. These receptors' antigens are unknown. Each CDR3 protein is one row after TCRdb ran MiXCR on the reads. The data show under 850,000 distinct CDR3 sequences, 30% to 40% seen once. Sequenced material: cultured PBMCs, taken from culture after CMV antigen stimulation. Source of these receptors: a human donor in good health (CMV status not recorded). Some clones in this sample may be carry-over from other donors' samples.

This clonotype was found a few times. The chain is built from TRBV7-9 and TRBJ2-3; perhaps TRBD1 as D (5 bases). The V gene lost 2 bases and the J gene lost 3 bases, with 9 bases spanning the gap. The CDR3 covers 14 residues. Germline loops: CDR1 SEHNR, CDR2 FQNEAQ (reference sequence). CDR3 amino acids: CASSLSDNTDTQYF. The CDR3 nucleotides read TGTGCCAGCAGCTTATCGGACAATACAGATACGCAGTATTTT.

The rearrangement joins TRBV6-2 or TRBV6-3 to TRBJ1-2; 7 bases match TRBD1. The ends lost 4 bases at V and 6 bases at J; junction bases unmatched: 14. CDR3 length: 16 residues. Germline values: CDR1 MNHEY, CDR2 SVGEGT. The CDR3 reads CASSSGTASFWNGYTF. CDR3 bases: TGTGCCAGCAGTTCCGGGACAGCCTCGTTTTGGAATGGCTACACCTTC.

A few counts support this clonotype. The J gene is TRBJ2-7, the V gene TRBV12-3 or TRBV12-4, with 7 nucleotides matching TRBD1. This CDR3 comprises 17 residues. Losses at the gene ends were 3 bases for V and 3 bases for J; bases not matched to a gene: 14. CDR3 nucleotide sequence: TGTGCCAGCAGTTTGGCCGACCGTCGGGACAGTAACTACGAGCAGTACTTC. It yields the protein CASSLADRRDSNYEQYF.

The chain is built from TRBV19 and TRBJ2-3; 11 nucleotides agree with TRBD2. The germline CDR1 and CDR2 sequences are LNHDA and SQIVND (reference sequence). Unmatched junction bases numbered 4, after V lost 10 bases and J lost 1 base. CDR3 length: 14 amino acids. CDR3 sequence: CATQLAGGTDTQYF. CDR3 in DNA: TGTGCCACTCAACTAGCGGGAGGCACAGATACGCAGTATTTT.

Only a few counts were recorded for this clonotype. V usage is TRBV6-8 and J usage is TRBJ2-3; TRBD2 matches at 7 bases. The V gene end was trimmed by 6 bases and the J gene end by 5 bases; junction bases not matched to a gene: 8. The CDR3 contains 14 residues. Germline V CDR1 and CDR2: MNHGY, SAAAGT. The CDR3 loop reads CASSQRGEEDTQYF. The CDR3 DNA sequence: TGTGCCAGCAGCCAACGGGGGGAGGAAGATACGCAGTATTTT.

V usage is TRBV6-6 and J usage is TRBJ1-1; TRBD1 might be the D (5 bases). CDR1 and CDR2 (germline): MNHNY, SVGAGI (reference sequence). The CDR3 consists of 15 residues. Trimming cost V 5 bases and J 5 bases, with 18 bases left between them. Written as DNA, the CDR3 is TGTGCCAGCAGTCGGGGACGGTCCGAGGGGACTGAAGCTTTCTTT. It codes for CASSRGRSEGTEAFF.

As for this clonotype: The junction shows a germline mismatch at one end, possibly a read error. The chain is built from TRBV7-8 and TRBJ2-7, with no clear D. The CDR3 is made up of 13 amino acids. The germline CDR1 and CDR2 sequences are SGHVS and FQNEAQ. CDR3 sequence (DNA): TGTGCCAGCAGCTCGCGAGACTCCCACGAGCAGTACTTC. This sequence encodes CASSSRDSHEQYF.

J is TRBJ2-1 and V is TRBV12-3 or TRBV12-4, with 9 bases aligning to TRBD1. Trimming cost V 7 bases and J 4 bases; bases outside gene matches: 20. This CDR3 comprises 19 residues. This CDR3 reads CASNSPTLDPGQGYNEQFF. The CDR3 DNA is TGTGCCAGCAATTCTCCCACTCTTGATCCGGGACAGGGTTACAATGAGCAGTTCTTC.

This chain connects TRBV3-1 to TRBJ2-7; weak D call: TRBD2 (6 bases). Per germline, CDR1 LGHDT and CDR2 YNNKEL (reference sequence). This CDR3 has 12 residues. The V end lost 2 bases, the J end lost 7 bases, and 9 bases lay between the germline ends. CDR3 protein: CASSQWGVEQYF. The CDR3 region has the DNA TGTGCCAGCAGCCAATGGGGGGTTGAGCAGTACTTC.

This rearrangement joins TRBV10-3 to TRBJ2-5; D is ambiguous. V lost 10 bases and J 4 bases, leaving 16 bases between the germline ends. Germline loops: CDR1 ENHRY, CDR2 SYGVKD. The CDR3 is made up of 13 amino acids. For the CDR3, the DNA is TGTGCCACCCAGCTGGCTCAGTCAGAGACCCAGTACTTC. Its protein is CATQLAQSETQYF.

The V call is TRBV7-3, the J call TRBJ1-3; a possible D gene is TRBD1 (5 bases). The ends were cut back, 9 bases at V and 0 bases at J, with 9 bases in the middle. Germline lookup yields CDR1 SGHTA and CDR2 FQGTGA. The CDR3 is 13 residues long. CDR3 sequence: CASTGGSGNTIYF. CDR3 coding DNA: TGTGCCAGTACGGGGGGCTCTGGAAACACCATATATTTT.

The CDR3 DNA is TGTGCCAGCGGCTGGGGGACTACGAACACCGGGGAGCTGTTTTTT. Its protein product is CASGWGTTNTGELFF. The chain recombines TRBV5-4 with TRBJ2-2; TRBD2 aligns across 7 bases. Trimming at V came to 7 bases and at J to 0 bases, leaving 6 bases not matched to a gene. The CDR3 has 15 residues. Germline CDR1 SGHNT, CDR2 YYREEE (reference sequence). Drawing the rest from reference TRBV5-4 and TRBJ2-2, the complete variable domain is ETGVTQSPTHLIKTRGQQVTLRCSSQSGHNTVSWYQQALGQGPQFIFQYYREEENGRGNFPPRFSGLQFPNYSSELNVNALELDDSALYLCASGWGTTNTGELFFGEGSRLTVL.

The chain recombines TRBV6-1 with TRBJ1-5; no clear D. With 8 bases removed from V and 6 bases from J, the gap between germline ends came to 14 bases. Germline CDR1 is MNHNS and CDR2 is SASEGT. The CDR3 is made up of 13 amino acids. The CDR3 coding sequence is TGTGCCAGCGAGCCTCAGCCCGGTCAGCCCCAGCATTTT. This sequence encodes CASEPQPGQPQHF.

The chain joins TRBV27 to TRBJ2-7, with D perhaps given as TRBD1 or TRBD2 (5 bases each). CDR1 and CDR2 from the germline V gene are MNHEY and SMNVEV (reference sequence). The germline V and J ends were trimmed by 4 bases and 5 bases, with 21 bases remaining between them. The CDR3 contains 16 residues. As DNA, the CDR3 is TGTGCCAGCAGTTCGCCCCAGGGATCGGGATCCGACGAGCAGTACTTC. As protein: CASSSPQGSGSDEQYF.

Ten or more counts support this clonotype. The chain joins TRBV7-2 to TRBJ2-1; TRBD2 agrees at 8 bases. CDR1 SGHTA and CDR2 FQGNSA come from the germline V gene. J lost 0 bases, V lost 6 bases, and 7 bases had no gene match. The CDR3 has 16 residues. The CDR3 sequence is CASRRVAGSSYNEQFF. The CDR3 DNA reads TGTGCCAGCAGGAGAGTAGCGGGAAGCTCCTACAATGAGCAGTTCTTC.